This T cell receptor beta chain was sequenced for a study of T cell changes during pregnancy in multiple sclerosis. The CDR3 is made up of 15 amino acids. Unmatched junction bases numbered 2, after V lost 3 bases and J lost 7 bases. Germline assignment: CDR1 SGDLS and CDR2 YYNGEE. TCRdb's copy holds only in-frame clones and misses some; the assay was immunoSEQ multiplex PCR. In the table there are roughly 60,000 clones, roughly 91% of which are singletons. This TCR came from a female donor with multiple sclerosis, enrolled in a pregnancy study. The V and J genes are TRBV9 and TRBJ1-6; 12 nucleotides match TRBD1. Specimen: peripheral blood, collected before pregnancy. CDR3 sequence: CASSAGTGGNSPLHF. DNA of the CDR3: TGTGCCAGCAGCGCCGGGACAGGGGGCAATTCACCCCTCCACTTT.